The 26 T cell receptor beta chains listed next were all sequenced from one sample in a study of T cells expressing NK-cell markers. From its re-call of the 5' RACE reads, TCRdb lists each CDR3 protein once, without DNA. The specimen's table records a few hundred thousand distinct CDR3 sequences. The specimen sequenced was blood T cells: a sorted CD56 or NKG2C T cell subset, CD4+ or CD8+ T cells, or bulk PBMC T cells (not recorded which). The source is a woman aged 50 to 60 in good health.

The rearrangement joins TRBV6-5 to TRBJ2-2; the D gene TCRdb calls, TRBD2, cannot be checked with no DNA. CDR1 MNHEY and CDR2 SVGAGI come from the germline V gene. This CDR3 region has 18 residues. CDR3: CASSRSGLAGGPGGELFF.

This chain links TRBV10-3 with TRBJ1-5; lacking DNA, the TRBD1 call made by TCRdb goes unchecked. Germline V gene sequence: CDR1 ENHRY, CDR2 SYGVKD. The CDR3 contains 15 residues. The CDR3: CAISESKGSNQPQHF.

CDR3: CASSDTSNYGYTF. The chain links TRBV2 to TRBJ1-2. CDR3 length: 13 amino acids. The germline CDR1 and CDR2 sequences are SNHLY and FYNNEI.

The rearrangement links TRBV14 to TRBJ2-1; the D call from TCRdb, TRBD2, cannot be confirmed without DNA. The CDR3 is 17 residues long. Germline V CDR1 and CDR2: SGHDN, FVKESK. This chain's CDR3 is CASSRRLSGSAHNEQFF.

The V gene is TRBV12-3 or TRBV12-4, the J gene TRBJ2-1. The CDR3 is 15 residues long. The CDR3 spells CASSPYGNSYNEQFF.

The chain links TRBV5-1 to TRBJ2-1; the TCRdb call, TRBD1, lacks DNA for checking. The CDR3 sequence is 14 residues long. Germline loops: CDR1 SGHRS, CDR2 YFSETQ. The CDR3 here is CASSEQGASFEQFF.

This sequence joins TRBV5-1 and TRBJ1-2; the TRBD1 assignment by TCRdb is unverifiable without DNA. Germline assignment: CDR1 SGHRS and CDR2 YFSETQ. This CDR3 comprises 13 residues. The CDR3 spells CASSLAGLGGYTF.

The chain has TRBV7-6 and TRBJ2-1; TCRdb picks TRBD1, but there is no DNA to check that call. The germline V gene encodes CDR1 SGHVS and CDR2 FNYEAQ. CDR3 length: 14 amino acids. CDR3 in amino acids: CASSLVQGGNEQFF.

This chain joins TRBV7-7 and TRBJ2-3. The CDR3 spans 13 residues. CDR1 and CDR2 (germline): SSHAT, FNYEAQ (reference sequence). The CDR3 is CASKQLSTDTQYF.

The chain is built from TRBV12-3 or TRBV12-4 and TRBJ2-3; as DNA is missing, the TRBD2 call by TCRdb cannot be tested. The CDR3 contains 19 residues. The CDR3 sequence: CASRPPGLAGGLAGDTQYF.

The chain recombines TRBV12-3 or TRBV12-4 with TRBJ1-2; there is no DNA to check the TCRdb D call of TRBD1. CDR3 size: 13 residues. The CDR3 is CASSSAGPSKYTF.

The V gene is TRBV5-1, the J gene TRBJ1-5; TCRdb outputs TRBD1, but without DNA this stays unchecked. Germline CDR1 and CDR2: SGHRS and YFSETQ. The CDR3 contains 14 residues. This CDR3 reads CASSDRGHNQPQHF.

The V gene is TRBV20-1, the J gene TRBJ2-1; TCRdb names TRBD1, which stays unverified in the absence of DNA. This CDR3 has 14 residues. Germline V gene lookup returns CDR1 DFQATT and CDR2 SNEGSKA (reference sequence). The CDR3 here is CSASSGQWYNEQFF.

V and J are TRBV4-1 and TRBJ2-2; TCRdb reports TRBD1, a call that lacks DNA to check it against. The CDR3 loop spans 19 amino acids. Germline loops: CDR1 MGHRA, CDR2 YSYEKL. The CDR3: CASSQEGAAVSANTGELFF.

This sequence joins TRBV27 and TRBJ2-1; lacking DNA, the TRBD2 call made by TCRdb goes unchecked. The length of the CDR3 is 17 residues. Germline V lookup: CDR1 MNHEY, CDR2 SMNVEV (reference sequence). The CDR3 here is CASSLSGLPKTHNEQFF.

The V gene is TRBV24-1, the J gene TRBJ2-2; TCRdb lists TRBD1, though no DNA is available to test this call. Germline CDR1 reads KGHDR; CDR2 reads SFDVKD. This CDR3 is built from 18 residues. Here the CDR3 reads CATSDLGQGGKNTGELFF.

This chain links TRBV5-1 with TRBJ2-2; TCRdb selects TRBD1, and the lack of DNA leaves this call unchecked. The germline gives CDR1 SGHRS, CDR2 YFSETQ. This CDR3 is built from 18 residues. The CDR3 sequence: CASSLVGRGHREAGELFF.

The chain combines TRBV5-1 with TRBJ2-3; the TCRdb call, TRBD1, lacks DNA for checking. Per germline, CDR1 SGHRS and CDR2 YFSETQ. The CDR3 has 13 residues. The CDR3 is CASRGAYTDTQYF.

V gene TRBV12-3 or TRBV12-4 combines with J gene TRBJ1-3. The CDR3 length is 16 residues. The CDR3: CASSLGSWTSGNTIYF.

CDR3 loop: CASSSRAQSMNTEAFF. The chain combines TRBV12-3 or TRBV12-4 with TRBJ1-1. The CDR3 consists of 16 residues.

CDR3 sequence: CASSPNGRYTDTQYF. The V gene is TRBV7-9, the J gene TRBJ2-3. This CDR3 has 15 residues. The germline gives CDR1 SEHNR, CDR2 FQNEAQ (reference sequence).

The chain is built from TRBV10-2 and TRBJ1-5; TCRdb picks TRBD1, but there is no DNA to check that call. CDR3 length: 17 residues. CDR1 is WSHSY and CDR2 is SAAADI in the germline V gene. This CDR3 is CASSAGVLTGSNQPQHF.

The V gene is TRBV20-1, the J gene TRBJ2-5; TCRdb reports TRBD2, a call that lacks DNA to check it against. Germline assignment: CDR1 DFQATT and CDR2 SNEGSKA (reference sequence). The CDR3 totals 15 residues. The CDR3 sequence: CSARLAGANQETQYF.

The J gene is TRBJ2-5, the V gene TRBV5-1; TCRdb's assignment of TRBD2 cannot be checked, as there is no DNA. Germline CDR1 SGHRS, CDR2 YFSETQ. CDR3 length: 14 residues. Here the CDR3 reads CASSFDWGRETQYF.

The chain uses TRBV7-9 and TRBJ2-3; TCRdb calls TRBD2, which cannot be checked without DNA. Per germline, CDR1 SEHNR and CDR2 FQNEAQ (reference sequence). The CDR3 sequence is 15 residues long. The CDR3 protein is CASSLAPSATDTQYF.

The CDR3: CASRRGRGYTF. The rearrangement uses TRBV12-3 or TRBV12-4 and TRBJ1-2; the TCRdb D gene call, TRBD1, has no DNA to confirm it. This CDR3 has 11 amino acids.